This T cell receptor beta chain was observed in a study of radiation and T cells in renal cell carcinoma. V lost 1 base and J lost 4, with 11 bases in between. CDR1 is MGHRA, CDR2 YSYEKL, per germline. The CDR3 has 15 amino acids. Clones were sequenced by immunoSEQ multiplex PCR, and TCRdb holds only the in-frame ones, with some missing. The data hold around 100,000 clones, with more than 65% observed a single time. The time point is: blood 4 weeks post-SBRT, at nephrectomy. Treatment in this sample: 15 Gy SBRT to primary tumor, nephrectomy 4 weeks later. Radiation-treated patients gave blood at baseline, week 2 and week 4.

The receptor was derived from a man in his 60s with renal cell carcinoma. The sequences come from blood, collected from a patient whose treatment included radiotherapy and nephrectomy. The genes are TRBV4-1 and TRBJ1-5; unclear D gene. The CDR3 loop is CASSQVGQPNQPQHF. The CDR3 region has the DNA TGCGCCAGCAGCCAAGTCGGGCAGCCTAATCAGCCCCAGCATTTT.